This T cell receptor (beta chain) appears in the sequencing data of a study of T cells in Graves' hyperthyroidism and ophthalmopathy. Study-wide points: Stable hyperthyroidism was separated from ophthalmopathy by a model based on 13 V-J features. Most clonotypes expanded in thyroid above 0.001 were likewise present in blood.

Those patients with uncontrolled infection, other autoimmune disease, pregnancy or lactation were excluded. Each diagnosis was grounded in clinical symptoms, serum thyroxine and TRAb, thyroid ultrasound, and orbital computed tomography. This clonotype was seen at least ten times. Its antigen is currently unknown. The CDR3 regions of TCR beta were amplified from RNA transcripts. An initial round of RT-PCR targeting the TCR CDR3 relied on the HTBI primer set. MiXCR, applied by TCRdb to the multiplex PCR reads, yields one record per CDR3 protein. The table has 550,000 to 700,000 distinct CDR3 sequences, roughly 15% seen once. Per germline, CDR1 MNHEY and CDR2 SMNVEV (reference sequence). Trimming cost V 5 bases and J 4 bases, with 8 bases left between them. The CDR3 covers 13 residues.

The sequencing input was blood. This clonotype was obtained from a woman aged 40 to 50 with Graves' ophthalmopathy. This chain connects TRBV27 to TRBJ2-2; no definite D call. The CDR3 region has the DNA TGTGCCAGCAGTCTTTTACTCACCGGGGAGCTGTTTTTT. The encoded protein is CASSLLLTGELFF.